What follows are 24 T cell receptor beta chains derived from one specimen sequenced in a study of blood T cells in healthy people across ages. Together with a sample-barcoded 5' primer, a J-beta primer mix was included in a second PCR lasting roughly 7 to 11 cycles. TCRdb called the 5' RACE reads again in MiXCR, with one record for every CDR3 protein. Here the sample spans roughly 1,300,000 distinct CDR3 sequences, approximately 63% being singletons. The sequenced material came from blood. These receptors came from a man aged 18-30 years in good health.

The chain is built from TRBV5-6 and TRBJ2-1, with D perhaps matching TRBD2 (7 bases). The CDR3 runs 14 residues. CDR1 and CDR2 (germline): SGHDT, YYEEEE. Deletions cut 0 bases from V and 10 bases from J, with 14 bases between. The DNA for the CDR3 is TGTGCCAGCAGCTTGGAGGGGGGGCCTCGAGAGCAGTTCTTC. This encodes CASSLEGGPREQFF.

The genes are TRBV27 and TRBJ2-7, with 7 nucleotides matching TRBD2. TRBJ2-5 explains the end of the DNA better; the J call may be wrong. The CDR3 runs to 13 residues. Germline V gene data show CDR1 as MNHEY and CDR2 as SMNVEV (reference sequence). The CDR3 sequence: CASSSDRGGTQYF. CDR3 nucleotides: TGTGCCAGCAGCTCCGACCGCGGGGGGACCCAGTACTTC.

This clonotype was picked up a small number of times. V usage is TRBV20-1 and J usage is TRBJ2-1; TRBD2 agrees at 7 bases. CDR1 and CDR2 from the germline V gene are DFQATT and SNEGSKA (reference sequence). Trimming at V came to 6 bases and at J to 8 bases, leaving 4 bases not matched to a gene. The CDR3 covers 11 residues. The DNA for the CDR3 is TGCAGTGCAACGAGCGGGGATGAGCAGTTCTTC. As protein: CSATSGDEQFF.

The CDR3 coding sequence is TGCAGCGTCGCACTACTCATACAGGGCACTAGCACAGATACGCAGTATTTT. Its protein is CSVALLIQGTSTDTQYF. The chain links TRBV29-1 to TRBJ2-3; a possible D gene is TRBD1 (6 bases). The ends were cut back, 6 bases at V and 0 bases at J, with 22 bases in the middle. The CDR3 spans 17 residues. Germline CDR1 reads SQVTM; CDR2 reads ANQGSEA.

This rearrangement joins TRBV29-1 to TRBJ2-7; TRBD2 matches 8 bases. CDR1 is SQVTM, CDR2 ANQGSEA, per germline. The V gene end was trimmed by 4 bases and the J gene end by 3 bases; junction bases not matched to a gene: 14. The CDR3 is 16 amino acids. CDR3: CSVGSGNSGRIYEQYF. In DNA form, the CDR3 reads TGCAGCGTTGGTAGCGGGAACTCCGGCAGGATCTACGAGCAGTACTTC.

The rearrangement links TRBV4-2 to TRBJ2-3; 11 bases agree with TRBD2. Looked up from germline, CDR1 is LGHNA and CDR2 is YNFKEQ. Trimming removed 2 bases from V and 5 bases from J; junction bases left unmatched: 6. The CDR3 runs 16 residues. The CDR3 DNA sequence: TGTGCCAGCAGCCAATATATAGCGGGAGGGGTAGATACGCAGTATTTT. It translates to CASSQYIAGGVDTQYF.

This clonotype occurred once. The chain combines TRBV7-9 with TRBJ2-4; TRBD1 matches 9 bases. In germline, CDR1 is SEHNR, CDR2 FQNEAQ (reference sequence). The CDR3 is made up of 15 amino acids. The ends lost 1 base at V and 8 bases at J; junction bases unmatched: 6. The DNA for the CDR3 is TGTGCCAGCAGCTTAGTCACAGGGGGCAGGGACATTCAGTACTTC. Translation gives CASSLVTGGRDIQYF.

This chain joins TRBV27 and TRBJ2-1; 11 bases are a match to TRBD2. The J call is uncertain, as TRBJ2-7 better fits the DNA end. The germline V gene has CDR1 MNHEY and CDR2 SMNVEV (reference sequence). The CDR3 spans 15 residues. CDR3 in amino acids: CASGRIAGGLHEQYF. Here the CDR3 DNA reads TGTGCCAGCGGTAGGATAGCGGGAGGGCTACATGAGCAGTACTTC.

This clonotype was counted a few times. The V call is TRBV5-5, the J call TRBJ1-5; D is ambiguous. V shed 0 bases and J shed 0 bases, with 10 bases lying between them. The CDR3 extends over 16 amino acids. Germline V CDR1 and CDR2: SGHKS, YYEKEE (reference sequence). CDR3 loop: CASSLARPSSNQPQHF. Here the CDR3 DNA reads TGTGCCAGCAGCTTGGCCCGCCCCAGTAGCAATCAGCCCCAGCATTTT.

J is TRBJ1-4 and V is TRBV5-1; no reliable D call. Trimming removed 6 bases from V and 5 bases from J, with 11 bases in between. The CDR3 spans 13 residues. The germline V gene has CDR1 SGHRS and CDR2 YFSETQ. CDR3 protein: CASNALPNEKLFF. DNA of the CDR3: TGCGCCAGCAATGCCCTACCCAATGAAAAACTGTTTTTT.

The rearrangement uses TRBV20-1 and TRBJ1-2; unclear D gene. From germline, CDR1 is DFQATT and CDR2 SNEGSKA (reference sequence). V lost 6 bases to trimming and J lost 8 bases, with 22 bases between them. The CDR3 is 14 residues long. CDR3 coding DNA: TGCAGTGCCAGCGAAAGAAACACTGGTTACGGCTACACCTTC. Translating it yields CSASERNTGYGYTF.

Notes on this clonotype: A much larger clone is a single base away; this may be a read error. The rearrangement uses TRBV6-5 and TRBJ2-1; TRBD2 matches 10 bases. This CDR3 has 16 residues. Germline-derived CDR1 and CDR2 are MNHEY and SVGAGI. The V segment lost 0 bases and the J segment 4 bases; nucleotides outside the gene matches: 3. CDR3: CASSYSSSGGYNEQFF. CDR3 bases: TGTGCCAGCAGTTACTCGTCTAGCGGGGGTTACAATGAGCAGTTCTTC.

This clonotype has a handful of counts. V usage is TRBV20-1 and J usage is TRBJ1-2; 11 nucleotides match TRBD1. The CDR3 consists of 15 residues. Losses at the gene ends were 2 bases for V and 4 bases for J; bases not matched to a gene: 6. Germline V gene sequence: CDR1 DFQATT, CDR2 SNEGSKA (reference sequence). The CDR3 nucleotides are TGCAGTGCTAGAAGCCGGACAGGGGGCAGCTATGGCTACACCTTC. The encoded protein is CSARSRTGGSYGYTF.

This clonotype appeared a few times. This chain joins TRBV29-1 and TRBJ1-1; D call uncertain. This CDR3 has 11 residues. The germline V and J ends were trimmed by 6 bases and 3 bases, with 8 bases remaining between them. Germline V gene lookup returns CDR1 SQVTM and CDR2 ANQGSEA. CDR3 sequence: CSVSGDTEAFF. The CDR3 nucleotides read TGCAGCGTCTCCGGGGACACTGAAGCTTTCTTT.

V and J are TRBV27 and TRBJ2-1; TRBD1 matches 11 bases. The CDR3 length is 15 residues. The germline V gene encodes CDR1 MNHEY and CDR2 SMNVEV (reference sequence). V shed 5 bases, J shed 9 bases, and the junction held 9 bases outside the gene matches. This CDR3 is CASSRGTGGKGEQFF. The CDR3 coding sequence is TGTGCCAGCAGTCGTGGGACAGGGGGAAAGGGTGAGCAGTTCTTC.

The genes are TRBV12-5 and TRBJ1-1, with 8 nucleotides matching TRBD1. The germline V gene has CDR1 LGHNT and CDR2 FRNRAP. The CDR3 consists of 13 residues. Losses at the gene ends were 5 bases for V and 8 bases for J; bases not matched to a gene: 7. CDR3 in amino acids: CASGLGQGLEAFF. CDR3 in DNA: TGTGCTAGTGGTCTAGGACAGGGACTGGAAGCTTTCTTT.

J is TRBJ2-5 and V is TRBV12-3 or TRBV12-4; no definite D call. This CDR3 spans 16 amino acids. V was trimmed by 0 bases and J by 2 bases, leaving 13 bases between them. The CDR3 DNA is TGTGCCAGCAGTTTAGCCACCGGAGCCGCACAAGAGACCCAGTACTTC. Residues: CASSLATGAAQETQYF.

J is TRBJ1-2 and V is TRBV7-9; D not resolved. Trimming took 5 bases from V and 10 from J, leaving 17 bases between them. The CDR3 covers 13 residues. CDR1 and CDR2 from the germline V gene are SEHNR and FQNEAQ (reference sequence). For the CDR3, the DNA is TGTGCCAGCAGCCCCTCCGGGTCCCCCGACTACACCTTC. This translates into CASSPSGSPDYTF.

The chain recombines TRBV27 with TRBJ2-3; the D gene is possibly TRBD2 (6 bases). The CDR3 runs to 15 residues. Trimming stripped 5 bases from V and 2 bases from J, with 14 bases between. In germline, CDR1 is MNHEY, CDR2 SMNVEV (reference sequence). CDR3 coding DNA: TGTGCCAGCAGTACCAGGGACTGGAACACAGATACGCAGTATTTT. Protein product: CASSTRDWNTDTQYF.

The J gene is TRBJ2-2, the V gene TRBV6-2 or TRBV6-3; maybe TRBD2 (6 bases). Trimming pared 2 bases from V and 4 bases from J, leaving 29 bases between. This CDR3 region has 21 residues. Germline V gives CDR1 MNHEY, CDR2 SVGEGT. The CDR3 nucleotides are TGTGCCAGCAGTTACGCATGGAGTGTCCAGCATAGGGACTCCCTCACCGGGGAGCTGTTTTTT. Translation gives CASSYAWSVQHRDSLTGELFF.

This clonotype was seen only a few times. V gene TRBV6-1 combines with J gene TRBJ2-3; D is ambiguous. CDR3 length equals 18 residues. Germline V gives CDR1 MNHNS, CDR2 SASEGT. V shed 6 bases and J shed 2 bases, with 24 bases lying between them. CDR3 in DNA: TGTGCCAGCAGCTCCTACCCTCCGACAAGAAAGTTCACAGATACGCAGTATTTT. Translating it yields CASSSYPPTRKFTDTQYF.

The chain recombines TRBV28 with TRBJ2-7; tentatively, D is TRBD1 or TRBD2 (5 bases each). V gave up 5 bases and J gave up 4 bases, with 12 bases separating them. Germline V gene lookup returns CDR1 MDHEN and CDR2 SYDVKM. CDR3 length equals 13 residues. This CDR3 is CASSPRDVYEQYF. Written as DNA, the CDR3 is TGTGCCAGCAGTCCCCGGGACGTATACGAGCAGTACTTC.

In its sample, this clonotype was seen a few times. The gene calls are TRBV29-1 and TRBJ2-5, with D maybe TRBD2 (6 bases). V gave up 3 bases and J gave up 2 bases, with 10 bases separating them. Germline lookup yields CDR1 SQVTM and CDR2 ANQGSEA. This CDR3 is 13 amino acids long. The CDR3 spells CSVDPGRQETQYF. The CDR3 DNA follows: TGCAGCGTTGACCCTGGGAGGCAAGAGACCCAGTACTTC. Full variable domain (missing parts from reference TRBV29-1 and TRBJ2-5): SAVISQKPSRDICQRGTSLTIQCQVDSQVTMMFWYRQQPGQSLTLIATANQGSEATYESGFVIDKFPISRPNLTFSTLTVSNMSPEDSSIYLCSVDPGRQETQYFGPGTRLLVL.

This chain connects TRBV15 to TRBJ1-2; unclear D gene. The germline V and J ends were trimmed by 3 bases and 5 bases, with 4 bases remaining between them. In germline, CDR1 is LNHNV, CDR2 YYDKDF (reference sequence). There are 11 residues in the CDR3. CDR3 DNA sequence: TGTGCCACCAGCAGTTTTTATGGCTACACCTTC. Encoded protein: CATSSFYGYTF.